Detailed here is one T cell receptor (beta chain). This entry belongs to a study of blood T cell repertoires in COVID-19. Background on the study: From the United States, Italy and Spain came samples of acute and convalescent COVID-19. Sample material is recorded as cDNA or gDNA derived from T cells, B-cell-depleted T cells, or PBMCs.

In the source study's methods: Nucleated cell number was recorded as an estimate derived from reference gene primer amplification. Using immunoSEQ multiplex PCR, the repertoire was profiled, and TCRdb retains in-frame clones only, with some absent. The DNA was the basis for D and trimming; V, J and clone size are from that table. The sample includes roughly 190,000 clones, less than 90% of them seen just once. Germline values: CDR1 SGHRS, CDR2 YFSETQ. The junction had 9 bases not matched to a gene; V was cut back by 3 bases and J by 7 bases. The CDR3 extends over 15 amino acids. The sequencing sample was made of peripheral blood. The chain is built from TRBV5-1 and TRBJ2-1; the match to TRBD1 covers 8 bases. The clonotype originates from a human donor in a cohort sampled during active COVID-19. CDR3 loop: CASSSEQGGRNEQFF. The CDR3 DNA sequence: TGCGCCAGCAGCTCGGAACAGGGGGGTCGAAATGAGCAGTTCTTC.